These T cell receptor beta chains were read from a single sample in a study of control samples from healthy donors and cancer patients. Method: immunoSEQ multiplex PCR; TCRdb's copy keeps in-frame clones and lacks some. Here the sample spans fewer than 85,000 clones, approximately 94% being singletons. Sequencing input: blood. These receptors were collected from a woman aged 30 to 39 in good health. Each CDR3 is given without its conserved first and last residue. Fields, in order: V gene, J gene, CDR3 protein.

TRBV28	TRBJ1-5	ASSPRGAGSNQPQH
TRBV30	TRBJ1-3	AWGVSGNTIY
TRBV5-1	TRBJ1-6	ASSASLTGARDTNSPLH
TRBV4-2	TRBJ1-5	ASSQDLVGNSNQPQH
TRBV2	TRBJ1-3	ASRTGAGNTIY
TRBV6-5	TRBJ1-5	ASSPEGNQPQH
TRBV27	TRBJ1-2	ASSRQGGRGGYT
TRBV12-5	TRBJ1-1	ASGRMNTEAF
TRBV5-3	TRBJ1-5	ARSLVRGNQPQH
TRBV5-1	TRBJ2-3	ASSLRTSLATDTQY
TRBV6-5	TRBJ1-2	ASRPDRGNYGYT
TRBV5-4	TRBJ1-6	ASGATGENSPLH
TRBV9	TRBJ1-1	ASSVEREFTEAF
TRBV2	TRBJ2-5	ASRLAGGLETQY
TRBV3-1/TRBV3-2	TRBJ1-6	ASSDGGRDGSPLH
TRBV11-3	TRBJ1-1	ASSLASRWKRTEAF
TRBV9	TRBJ1-1	ASSFGQEGAF
TRBV9	TRBJ2-1	ASSVGGGAREQF
TRBV6-6	TRBJ2-3	ASSNTDTQY
TRBV6-5	TRBJ1-1	ASSNTNTEAF
TRBV4-1	TRBJ2-2	ASSQLKTGFVTGELF
TRBV4-2	TRBJ1-3	ASSQDPGGISGNTIY
TRBV5-1	TRBJ2-1	ATKRDTDYNEQF
TRBV5-1	TRBJ1-2	ASSQQGTDGYT
TRBV6-1	TRBJ2-1	ASSERAGPPYNEQF
TRBV5-1	TRBJ1-5	ASSWEAGQPQH
TRBV28	TRBJ2-2	ASSPAGELF
TRBV20-1	TRBJ1-5	SASISPNQPQH
TRBV5-1	TRBJ1-4	ASSLGQARGNEKLF
TRBV6-5	TRBJ1-5	ASNWQEDQPQH
TRBV5-1	TRBJ2-1	ASSYTFGIDGRESSYNEQF
TRBV21-1	TRBJ2-1	ASSKDDPLQGALYNEQF
TRBV29-1	TRBJ1-4	SVVDGAGATNEKLF
TRBV9	TRBJ1-4	ASSVGQGNEKLF
TRBV29-1	TRBJ1-5	SVGENSNQPQH
TRBV2	TRBJ2-2	AGGGERTSGETNTGELF
TRBV6-5	TRBJ1-2	ASSYTSGTVNYGYT
TRBV7-9	TRBJ2-7	ASSLGLAGDYEQY
TRBV6-5	TRBJ2-1	ASSSGTNYNEQF
TRBV2	TRBJ1-1	ASSELGTAMGTEAF
TRBV12-5	TRBJ1-4	ASANPRGANEKLF
TRBV27	TRBJ2-1	ASSGTTGRSYNEQF
TRBV27	TRBJ2-5	ASSPPIQETQY
TRBV9	TRBJ1-4	ASSATGTISEKLF
TRBV6-5	TRBJ1-1	ASSKDRGQNTEAF
TRBV6-5	TRBJ1-1	ASTGTGVNTEAF
TRBV21-1	TRBJ2-3	ASSLWGTSDPDTQY
TRBV19	TRBJ2-1	ASSILGSNNEQF
TRBV6-2/TRBV6-3	TRBJ1-1	ASSWDRGMNTEAF
TRBV6-6	TRBJ1-1	ASSKSGTGPAEAF
TRBV7-3	TRBJ2-2	ASSLITPGELF
TRBV6-1	TRBJ1-1	ASSVSGRLRNTEAF
TRBV5-5	TRBJ2-2	ASSLGLSNGELF
TRBV2	TRBJ1-4	ASGQLTTNEKLF
TRBV10-1	TRBJ1-4	ASASAGNEKLF
TRBV7-9	TRBJ2-3	ASSSLAGGAYTQY
TRBV5-5	TRBJ1-1	ASSYRGPNMNTEAF
TRBV2	TRBJ1-6	ASRLEQGSVGSPLH
TRBV5-1	TRBJ2-1	ASSLTRDEQF